The rows below give T cell receptor beta chains drawn from one sample of a study of T cell responses to AZD1222 COVID-19 vaccine. TCRdb's copy holds only in-frame clones and misses some; the assay was immunoSEQ multiplex PCR. This sample yields about 130,000 clones, of which roughly 90% are seen a single time; about 4.7% belongs to the top ten. Sequenced material: peripheral blood, taken on day 0 of AZD1222 vaccination. The receptor source for this set is an adult in good health. The CDR3 runs from the conserved cysteine through the conserved F or W. Fields, in order: V gene, J gene, clone size, D gene, CDR3 protein, CDR3 DNA. D genes are given only for firm matches. For some rows the clone size is stated as once, few or many, or as a class when expanded; others skip it.

>TRBV5-5|TRBJ1-1|NA|NA
CASSPVTAVAFF
TGTGCCAGCAGCCCCGTAACGGCAGTCGCTTTCTTT
>TRBV4-1|TRBJ2-2|NA|NA
CASSQVRGGTGELFF
TGCGCCAGCAGCCAAGTTCGGGGCGGAACCGGGGAGCTGTTTTTT
>TRBV27|TRBJ1-1|once|NA
CASSFGRATEAFF
TGTGCCAGCAGTTTCGGCAGGGCCACTGAAGCTTTCTTT
>TRBV5-4|TRBJ1-2|NA|NA
CASSTDSLRYGYTF
TGTGCCAGCAGCACGGACAGTCTCCGCTATGGCTACACCTTC
>TRBV28|TRBJ2-1|NA|NA
CASSRTGYEQFF
TGTGCCAGCAGCCGAACAGGGTATGAGCAGTTCTTC
>TRBV27|TRBJ2-3|NA|TRBD2
CATKREAGTDTQYF
TGTGCTACCAAGCGGGAGGCGGGCACAGATACGCAGTATTTT
>TRBV18|TRBJ2-2|NA|NA
CASSPVHTTGELFF
TGTGCCAGCTCACCGGTGCATACGACCGGGGAGCTGTTTTTT
>TRBV14|TRBJ2-7|NA|NA
CASSQGGLHPYEQYF
TGTGCCAGCAGCCAAGGGGGGCTGCACCCCTACGAGCAGTACTTC
>TRBV5-6|TRBJ1-5|NA|NA
CASSLAKGVDSNQPQHF
TGTGCCAGCAGCTTGGCCAAGGGGGTGGATAGCAATCAGCCCCAGCATTTT
>TRBV2|TRBJ1-4|NA|TRBD1
CASRSGTGSEKLFF
TGTGCCAGCAGGTCCGGGACAGGGAGTGAAAAACTGTTTTTT
>TRBV7-8|TRBJ2-7|few|NA
CASIPIGGYEQYF
TGTGCCAGCATCCCCATCGGGGGTTACGAGCAGTACTTC
>TRBV4-3|TRBJ1-6|NA|NA
CASSQGVAGGYNSPLHF
TGCGCCAGCAGCCAAGGGGTAGCCGGAGGCTATAATTCACCCCTCCACTTT
>TRBV15|TRBJ2-3|NA|TRBD2
CATSRDRLAGGPTDTQYF
TGTGCCACCAGCAGAGATAGGCTAGCGGGGGGGCCTACAGATACGCAGTATTTT
>TRBV24-1|TRBJ2-3|once|NA
CATSDGLDTQYF
TGTGCCACCAGTGATGGCTTGGATACGCAGTATTTT
>TRBV5-1|TRBJ2-5|NA|NA
CASSLGEETQYF
TGCGCCAGCAGCTTGGGGGAAGAGACCCAGTACTTC
>TRBV7-3|TRBJ2-3|NA|TRBD2
CASSLGSSGGADTQYF
TGTGCCAGCAGCCTGGGGAGTAGCGGGGGCGCAGATACGCAGTATTTT
>TRBV7-3|TRBJ2-1|NA|NA
CASSPAFAGSYNEQFF
TGTGCCAGCAGCCCAGCTTTCGCGGGATCCTACAATGAGCAGTTCTTC
>TRBV27|TRBJ1-6|NA|NA
CASSPQGSYNSPLHF
TGTGCCAGCAGTCCCCAGGGCTCCTATAATTCACCCCTCCACTTT
>TRBV6-5|TRBJ2-3|NA|NA
CASTRTGVTDTQYF
TGTGCCAGCACCCGTACTGGTGTCACAGATACGCAGTATTTT
>TRBV27|TRBJ1-6|NA|TRBD1
CASSSTTLGQGGSPLHF
TGTGCCAGCAGTTCGACGACCTTAGGACAGGGAGGCTCACCCCTCCACTTT
>TRBV6-2/TRBV6-3|TRBJ1-1|NA|NA
CASSPPWGVNTEAFF
TGTGCCAGCAGTCCCCCTTGGGGGGTGAACACTGAAGCTTTCTTT
>TRBV2|TRBJ1-2|NA|TRBD1
CASSEQPATGAYGYTF
TGTGCCAGCAGTGAGCAACCCGCGACAGGGGCCTATGGCTACACCTTC
>TRBV5-4|TRBJ1-5|NA|NA
CASSLQGSEKPQHF
TGTGCCAGCAGCTTACAGGGAAGTGAGAAGCCCCAGCATTTT
>TRBV6-6|TRBJ1-6|NA|TRBD1
CASSEQGANSPLHF
TGTGCCAGCAGCGAACAGGGGGCAAATTCACCCCTCCACTTT
>TRBV29-1|TRBJ2-7|few|TRBD2
CSVELAGGDEQYF
TGCAGCGTTGAACTAGCGGGAGGCGACGAGCAGTACTTC
>TRBV24-1|TRBJ2-7|NA|NA
CATSEEQGGEQYF
TGTGCCACCAGTGAGGAACAGGGGGGGGAGCAGTACTTC
>TRBV5-6|TRBJ1-2|NA|NA
CASSPGGATRLYGYTF
TGTGCCAGCAGCCCCGGTGGGGCCACGCGCCTCTATGGCTACACCTTC
>TRBV29-1|TRBJ1-2|NA|TRBD1
CSVESGGHGYTF
TGCAGCGTTGAGTCAGGGGGCCATGGCTACACCTTC
>TRBV7-9|TRBJ1-1|NA|NA
CASSTQGGGGTEAFF
TGTGCCAGCAGCACGCAGGGAGGCGGGGGCACTGAAGCTTTCTTT
>TRBV24-1|TRBJ1-2|NA|TRBD1
CATSDGGQGFNYGYTF
TGTGCCACCAGTGATGGGGGACAGGGGTTTAACTATGGCTACACCTTC
>TRBV9|TRBJ2-4|NA|TRBD1
CASSPWTGVDIQYF
TGTGCCAGCAGCCCCTGGACAGGGGTAGACATTCAGTACTTC
>TRBV20-1|TRBJ1-5|NA|TRBD1
CSASGQVRGQPQHF
TGCAGTGCTAGTGGACAGGTCAGGGGGCAGCCCCAGCATTTT
>TRBV14|TRBJ2-3|NA|TRBD2
CASSQDLAGPTDTQYF
TGTGCCAGCAGCCAAGATCTAGCGGGACCCACAGATACGCAGTATTTT
>TRBV6-1|TRBJ1-3|NA|NA
CASSALVGLSGNTIYF
TGTGCCAGCAGTGCGTTGGTGGGGCTCTCTGGAAACACCATATATTTT
>TRBV19|TRBJ1-3|NA|NA
CASSVTVGGNTIYF
TGTGCCAGTAGTGTCACAGTGGGCGGAAACACCATATATTTT
>TRBV5-1|TRBJ1-1|NA|NA
CASSPGTETEAFF
TGCGCCAGCAGCCCCGGGACGGAAACTGAAGCTTTCTTT
>TRBV28|TRBJ2-7|NA|NA
CASQNGGGPWGEQYF
TGTGCCAGCCAAAATGGTGGCGGACCCTGGGGAGAGCAGTACTTC
>TRBV27|TRBJ1-4|NA|TRBD1
CASSLQGRYGEKLFF
TGTGCCAGCAGTCTACAGGGGCGCTATGGTGAAAAACTGTTTTTT
>TRBV28|TRBJ2-7|once|TRBD2
CASSAPPSSGFRPHEQYF
TGTGCCAGCAGTGCCCCCCCTAGTAGCGGGTTCCGGCCCCACGAGCAGTACTTC
>TRBV6-5|TRBJ1-5|once|TRBD1
CASSKDRRLNQPQHF
TGTGCCAGCAGCAAGGACAGGAGGCTAAATCAGCCCCAGCATTTT
>TRBV30|TRBJ1-2|NA|NA
CAWYLGYGYTF
TGTGCCTGGTACTTGGGCTATGGCTACACCTTC
>TRBV18|TRBJ1-2|NA|NA
CASSRDSNYGYTF
TGTGCCAGCTCACGCGACAGTAACTATGGCTACACCTTC